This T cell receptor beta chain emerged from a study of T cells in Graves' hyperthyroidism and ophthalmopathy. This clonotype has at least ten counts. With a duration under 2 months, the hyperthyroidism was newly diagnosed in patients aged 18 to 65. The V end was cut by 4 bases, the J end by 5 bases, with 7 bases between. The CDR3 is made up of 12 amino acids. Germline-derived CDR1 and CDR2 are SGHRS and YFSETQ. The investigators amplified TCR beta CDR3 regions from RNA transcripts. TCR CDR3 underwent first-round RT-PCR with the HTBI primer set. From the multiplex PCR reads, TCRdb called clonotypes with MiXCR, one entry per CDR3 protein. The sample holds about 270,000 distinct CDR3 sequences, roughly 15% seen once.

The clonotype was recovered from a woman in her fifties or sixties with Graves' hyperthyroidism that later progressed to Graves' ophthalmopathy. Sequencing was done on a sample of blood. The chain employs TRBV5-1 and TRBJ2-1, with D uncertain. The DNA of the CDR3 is TGCGCCAGCAGCCTTAGAGACAATGAGCAGTTCTTC. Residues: CASSLRDNEQFF.